The next 29 T cell receptor beta chains were all read from a single sample in a study of breast tumors, draining lymph nodes, adjacent tissues. TCRdb called the multiplex PCR reads again in MiXCR, with one record for every CDR3 protein. The sample has 15,000 to 20,000 distinct CDR3 sequences, about 45% seen once. The sequenced material came from tumor-adjacent breast tissue. The receptors derive from a female donor with breast cancer. Some clones in this sample may be carry-over from other donors' samples.

This chain connects TRBV7-2 to TRBJ2-1; TRBD2 aligns across 8 bases. The CDR3 has 16 residues. Germline values: CDR1 SGHTA, CDR2 FQGNSA. The V and J ends lost 5 bases and 7 bases, in that order; junction bases with no gene match: 13. The CDR3 spells CASSPGGADYMNEQFF. CDR3 in DNA: TGTGCCAGCAGCCCGGGGGGGGCAGACTACATGAATGAGCAGTTCTTC.

The chain uses TRBV2 and TRBJ2-5; TRBD2 matches 14 bases. There are 16 residues in the CDR3. CDR1 and CDR2 (germline): SNHLY, FYNNEI. V shed 6 bases and J 5 bases; nucleotides not matched to a gene: 8. This CDR3 reads CASRGTSGGWGETQYF. The DNA for the CDR3 is TGTGCCAGCAGGGGGACTAGCGGGGGCTGGGGGGAGACCCAGTACTTC.

This clonotype was seen many times. A much larger clone differs from this one at a single base, so this may be a read error. The J gene is TRBJ1-2, the V gene TRBV20-1, with TRBD1 matching 7 bases. CDR1 and CDR2 from the germline V gene are DFQATT and SNEGSKA (reference sequence). The CDR3 has 12 amino acids. The CDR3 region is CSAPDRVYGSTF. CDR3 in DNA: TGCAGTGCACCCGACAGGGTATATGGCTCCACCTTC.

This clonotype was counted many times. Since a much larger clone is just one base distant, this may be a read error. This chain uses TRBV5-6 with TRBJ1-2; D is perhaps TRBD1 (5 bases). The CDR3 length is 14 residues. The V gene lost 2 bases and the J gene lost 4 bases, with 12 bases spanning the gap. Germline V gives CDR1 SGHDT, CDR2 YYEEEE. The CDR3 nucleotides are TGTGCCAGCAGCTTTCCCGGGACCCTCTATGGCTACACCTTC. Translating it yields CASSFPGTLYGYTF.

This clonotype was counted ten times or more. The V gene is TRBV7-9, the J gene TRBJ1-1; D not certain. Trimming removed 3 bases at V and 8 bases at J, with 7 bases between. Germline V gives CDR1 SEHNR, CDR2 FQNEAQ (reference sequence). This CDR3 comprises 11 residues. In nucleotides, the CDR3 is TGTGCCAGCAGCTTTCTGGTAGAAGCTTTCTTT. It translates to CASSFLVEAFF.

The gene calls are TRBV7-9 and TRBJ1-2; D is uncertain. The germline CDR1 and CDR2 sequences are SEHNR and FQNEAQ (reference sequence). The V and J ends lost 5 bases and 8 bases respectively, with 9 bases between them. The CDR3 has 11 amino acids. The CDR3 bases are TGTGCCAGCAGCGTTTACCAGGGCTACACCTTC. It yields the protein CASSVYQGYTF.

This clonotype is judged medium-sized. This chain uses TRBV7-8 with TRBJ1-2, with no clear D. The ends were cut back, 5 bases at V and 1 base at J, with 5 bases in the middle. Germline lookup yields CDR1 SGHVS and CDR2 FQNEAQ. The CDR3 spans 12 residues. As DNA, the CDR3 is TGTGCCAGCAGCCTAGATAACTATGGCTACACCTTC. Translation gives CASSLDNYGYTF. Variable domain in full (rest from reference TRBV7-8 and TRBJ1-2): GAGVSQSPRYKVAKRGQDVALRCDPISGHVSLFWYQQALGQGPEFLTYFQNEAQLDKSGLPSDRFFAERPEGSVSTLKIQRTQQEDSAVYLCASSLDNYGYTFGSGTRLTVV.

Many counts were recorded for this clonotype. A clone one base away is much larger, so this may be a read error. The V call is TRBV6-6, the J call TRBJ2-5; D gene uncertain. The CDR3 extends over 14 amino acids. CDR1 is MNHNY and CDR2 is SVGAGI in the germline V gene (reference sequence). V lost 5 bases, J lost 1 base, and 11 bases lay in between. The CDR3 here is CASSPSGSQETQYF. CDR3 in DNA: TGTGCCAGCAGTCCCTCCGGCAGCCAAGAGACCCAGTACTTC.

This clonotype was detected a few times. The genes are TRBV20-1 and TRBJ2-1; TRBD2 matches 14 bases. V gave up 5 bases and J gave up 7 bases; unmatched junction bases: 10. Looked up from germline, CDR1 is DFQATT and CDR2 is SNEGSKA (reference sequence). This CDR3 contains 16 residues. The CDR3 DNA follows: TGCAGTGCTGAGGCCGGGACTAGCGGGAGTGGGAATGAGCAGTTCTTC. Residues: CSAEAGTSGSGNEQFF.

This chain connects TRBV11-3 to TRBJ2-2; 11 bases are a match to TRBD1. The CDR3 covers 16 residues. J lost 4 bases, V lost 5 bases, and 6 bases had no gene match. Germline V gene lookup returns CDR1 SGHNT and CDR2 YENEEA. The CDR3 region has the DNA TGTGCCAGCAGCATCGGACAGGGGGCGAGCACCGGGGAGCTGTTTTTT. It is translated as CASSIGQGASTGELFF.

This clonotype was seen at least ten times. The V gene is TRBV7-3, the J gene TRBJ2-5, with 11 bases identical to TRBD2. From germline, CDR1 is SGHTA and CDR2 FQGTGA. This CDR3 has 17 amino acids. V shed 1 base and J 9 bases; nucleotides not matched to a gene: 13. The CDR3, as DNA: TGTGCCAGCAGCTTAATAGCGGGAGGGCCGAACGGTGAGCCCCAGTACTTC. Amino acid sequence: CASSLIAGGPNGEPQYF.

This clonotype was seen many times. The V gene is TRBV6-5, the J gene TRBJ2-3, with 8 bases lining up with TRBD1. With 8 bases clipped from V and 6 bases from J, the junction kept 4 bases outside the gene matches. The length of the CDR3 is 12 residues. Germline-derived CDR1 and CDR2 are MNHEY and SVGAGI. The CDR3 loop is CASGQGTDTQYF. The DNA of the CDR3 is TGTGCCAGCGGACAGGGAACGGATACGCAGTATTTT.

This clonotype is labeled medium-sized. The chain uses TRBV7-8 and TRBJ1-2; D is uncertain. The CDR3 spans 15 residues. The germline CDR1 and CDR2 sequences are SGHVS and FQNEAQ. Trimming removed 5 bases at V and 2 bases at J, with 15 bases between. CDR3 protein: CASSESRTANYGYTF. Written as DNA, the CDR3 is TGTGCCAGCAGCGAATCCCGCACAGCCAACTATGGCTACACCTTC.

This clonotype was found many times. The chain combines TRBV27 with TRBJ2-2; a possible D gene is TRBD1 (6 bases). The germline gives CDR1 MNHEY, CDR2 SMNVEV (reference sequence). The CDR3 runs to 14 residues. The V end was cut by 5 bases, the J end by 5 bases, with 12 bases between. As DNA, the CDR3 is TGTGCCAGCAGTGCGACCCAGGGGACCGGGGAGCTGTTTTTT. Its protein is CASSATQGTGELFF.

The rearrangement uses TRBV20-1 and TRBJ1-6; 7 bases align to TRBD1. Germline CDR1 reads DFQATT; CDR2 reads SNEGSKA (reference sequence). The V gene end was trimmed by 0 bases and the J gene end by 5 bases; junction bases not matched to a gene: 7. The CDR3 is 16 amino acids. The CDR3 reads CSARDAGTADNSPLHF. CDR3 bases: TGCAGTGCTAGAGACGCCGGGACAGCAGATAATTCACCCCTCCACTTT.

V usage is TRBV11-3 and J usage is TRBJ2-2; D unclear. Looked up from germline, CDR1 is SGHNT and CDR2 is YENEEA. V lost 0 bases, J lost 4 bases, and 15 bases lay in between. The CDR3 contains 17 residues. The CDR3 DNA follows: TGTGCCAGCAGCTTAGATCTGTGGGCGCCGGGCACCGGGGAGCTGTTTTTT. It codes for CASSLDLWAPGTGELFF.

This clonotype came up many times. This may be a read error: a much more frequent sequence differs by one nucleotide. This chain uses TRBV9 with TRBJ2-1, with a possible D match to TRBD2 (6 bases). The V gene's germline CDR1 is SGDLS and CDR2 YYNGEE. CDR3 length equals 17 residues. CDR3 nucleotides: TGTGCCAGCAGCCCCTCTCCGGGACTCCCTTCCTACACTGAGCAGTTCTTC. It encodes CASSPSPGLPSYTEQFF.

Judged by abundance, this clonotype is medium-sized. This rearrangement joins TRBV19 to TRBJ2-3; 9 nucleotides agree with TRBD1. V was clipped by 3 bases and J by 4 bases; unmatched bases: 5. The V gene's germline CDR1 is LNHDA and CDR2 SQIVND (reference sequence). This CDR3 is built from 15 residues. Here the CDR3 reads CASSILGQGSDTQYF. CDR3 bases: TGTGCCAGTAGTATCCTGGGACAGGGATCAGATACGCAGTATTTT.

This clonotype showed up many times. The V call is TRBV27, the J call TRBJ2-3; 10 nucleotides match TRBD2. The length of the CDR3 is 17 residues. V lost 5 bases, J lost 0 bases, and 8 bases stayed unmatched. Germline loops: CDR1 MNHEY, CDR2 SMNVEV (reference sequence). This chain's CDR3 is CASSASGSTTSTDTQYF. In DNA, the CDR3 is TGTGCCAGCAGTGCTAGCGGGAGCACCACTAGCACAGATACGCAGTATTTT.

To note about this clonotype: Sequence at one end of the junction differs from germline and may be a read error. The gene calls are TRBV30 and TRBJ2-1; no clear D gene. The CDR3 runs 14 residues. CDR1 and CDR2 (germline): GTSNPN, SVGIG (reference sequence). The CDR3 protein is CAWGLRARLDERFF. CDR3 nucleotides: TGTGCCTGGGGTTTACGGGCCAGGTTAGATGAGCGGTTCTTC.

This clonotype is judged medium-sized. V usage is TRBV7-9 and J usage is TRBJ2-1; TRBD1 is a possible D gene (5 bases). Trimming left V 4 bases short and J 8 bases short, with 24 bases between. Per germline, CDR1 SEHNR and CDR2 FQNEAQ (reference sequence). This CDR3 has 17 residues. This CDR3 reads CASSSPLGASIDDEQFF. The DNA of the CDR3 is TGTGCCAGCAGCTCCCCTCTTGGGGCAAGTATAGACGATGAGCAGTTCTTC. Filled out from reference TRBV7-9 and TRBJ2-1, the complete variable domain reads DTGVSQNPRHKITKRGQNVTFRCDPISEHNRLYWYRQTLGQGPEFLTYFQNEAQLEKSRLLSDRFSAERPKGSFSTLEIQRTEQGDSAMYLCASSSPLGASIDDEQFFGPGTRLTVL.

V and J are TRBV18 and TRBJ1-4, with TRBD1 identical over 12 bases. The CDR3 contains 19 residues. The V gene end was trimmed by 5 bases and the J gene end by 3 bases; junction bases not matched to a gene: 13. Germline-derived CDR1 and CDR2 are KGHSH and LQKENI. In nucleotides, the CDR3 is TGTGCCAGCTCATCTCTTCCGGGACAGGGGGCGAGGTCTAATGAAAAACTGTTTTTT. Translating gives CASSSLPGQGARSNEKLFF.

About this clonotype: Because it lacks the conserved phenylalanine or tryptophan at the end, this CDR3 is likely a read error. It is unclear where the CDR3 begins or ends on the DNA, so no DNA is shown, and the CDR3 is as TCRdb lists it. J is TRBJ2-5 and V is TRBV9; the table's D gene call, TRBD1, was not cross checked with the DNA. The CDR3 is made up of 14 amino acids, end residues included. The germline gives CDR1 SGDLS, CDR2 YYNGEE. The CDR3 loop is CASSVGGRQVTQSL.

This clonotype was recorded at least ten times. The chain is built from TRBV12-3 or TRBV12-4 and TRBJ2-3; D is unresolved. The ends were cut back, 3 bases at V and 3 bases at J, with 13 bases in the middle. This CDR3 contains 15 residues. The CDR3 spells CASSLAGRLTDTQYF. As DNA, the CDR3 is TGTGCCAGCAGTTTGGCCGGCAGGTTAACAGATACGCAGTATTTT.

The table lists this clonotype with many counts. This chain joins TRBV6-1 and TRBJ2-1; D gene uncertain. The CDR3 loop spans 15 amino acids. Germline V CDR1 and CDR2: MNHNS, SASEGT. V was clipped by 2 bases and J by 5 bases, with 13 bases between them. The CDR3 spells CASSEPPPHNNEQFF. CDR3 nucleotide sequence: TGTGCCAGCAGTGAACCCCCACCCCACAACAATGAGCAGTTCTTC.

This clonotype was counted at least ten times. The CDR3 carries no conserved terminal phenylalanine or tryptophan, so it likely arises from a read error. This chain joins TRBV5-5 and TRBJ1-2, with 7 bases that match TRBD1. The CDR3 has 14 residues. Trimming cost V 1 base and J 7 bases; bases outside gene matches: 7. CDR1 is SGHKS and CDR2 is YYEKEE in the germline V gene (reference sequence). The DNA for the CDR3 is TGTGCCAGCAGCTTGTCTACAGGGGCAGGTGGCTACACCCTC. Protein product: CASSLSTGAGGYTL.

By share, this clonotype ranks as medium-sized. V is TRBV6-4 and J is TRBJ2-2; D gene ambiguous. V lost 3 bases and J lost 8, with 7 bases in between. The CDR3 runs 12 residues. Germline CDR1 MRHNA, CDR2 SNTAGT. CDR3 amino acids: CASSEGTGELFF. The CDR3 bases are TGTGCCAGCAGTGAAGGAACGGGGGAGCTGTTTTTT.

The count of this clonotype is one. The chain carries TRBV24-1 and TRBJ2-5; tentative D call: TRBD2 (6 bases). The CDR3 runs 13 residues. CDR1 is KGHDR and CDR2 is SFDVKD in the germline V gene. V lost 4 bases and J lost 7, with 12 bases in between. CDR3 DNA: TGTGCCACCAGTGAAGGGGTGGGAGGGACCCAGTACTTC. It translates to CATSEGVGGTQYF.

Comments on this clonotype: A single base separates this from a much larger clone, so it may be a read error. This chain links TRBV6-4 with TRBJ2-2; no firm D call. The V and J ends lost 5 bases and 0 bases respectively, with 7 bases between them. CDR1 is MRHNA and CDR2 is SNTAGT in the germline V gene. The CDR3 consists of 14 residues. The CDR3 spells CASSQQSNTGELFF. The CDR3 DNA follows: TGTGCCAGCAGTCAACAGTCGAACACCGGGGAGCTGTTTTTT.